This T cell receptor beta chain was sequenced for a study of T cell responses to AZD1222 COVID-19 vaccine. Clones were sequenced by immunoSEQ multiplex PCR, and TCRdb holds only the in-frame ones, with some missing. The data hold more than 90,000 clones, with more than 70% observed a single time. The study's findings and limits: Unmutated variant regions are reportedly the target of nearly half of TCRs that are spike-specific.

The CDR3 is 15 residues long. V gave up 4 bases and J gave up 2 bases, with 14 bases separating them. The germline CDR1 and CDR2 sequences are SNHLY and FYNNEI. With regard to this clone: Its specificity is unknown.

The sample here was peripheral blood, taken 28 days after the second AZD1222 dose. This chain connects TRBV2 to TRBJ2-5, with D possibly matching TRBD1 (6 bases). This TCR derives from an adult who received the AZD1222 COVID-19 vaccine. CDR3 coding DNA: TGTGCCAGCAGTGTTAAGCCAGGGGAACAAGAGACCCAGTACTTC. It encodes CASSVKPGEQETQYF.